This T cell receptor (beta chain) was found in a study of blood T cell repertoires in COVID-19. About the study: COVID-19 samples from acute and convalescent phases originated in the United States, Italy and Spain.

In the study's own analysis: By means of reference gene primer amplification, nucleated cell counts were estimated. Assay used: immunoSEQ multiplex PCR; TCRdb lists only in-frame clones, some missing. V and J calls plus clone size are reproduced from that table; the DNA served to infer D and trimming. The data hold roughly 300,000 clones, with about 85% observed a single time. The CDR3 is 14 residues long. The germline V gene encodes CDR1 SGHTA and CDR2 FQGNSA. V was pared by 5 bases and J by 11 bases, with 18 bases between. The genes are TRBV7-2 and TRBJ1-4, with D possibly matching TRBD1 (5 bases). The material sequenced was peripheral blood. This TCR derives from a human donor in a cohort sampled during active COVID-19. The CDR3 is CASSPFDRPAKLFF. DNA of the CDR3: TGTGCCAGCAGCCCCTTCGACAGACCGGCCAAACTGTTTTTT.